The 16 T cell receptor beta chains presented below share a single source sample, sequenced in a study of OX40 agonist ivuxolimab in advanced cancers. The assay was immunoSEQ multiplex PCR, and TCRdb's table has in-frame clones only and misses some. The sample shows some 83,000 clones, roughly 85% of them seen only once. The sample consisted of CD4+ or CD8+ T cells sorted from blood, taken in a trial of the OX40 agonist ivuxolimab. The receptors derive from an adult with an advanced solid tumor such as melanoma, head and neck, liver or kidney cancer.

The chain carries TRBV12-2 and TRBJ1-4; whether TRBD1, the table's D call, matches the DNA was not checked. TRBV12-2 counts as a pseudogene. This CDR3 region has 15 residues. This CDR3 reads CASHGQSATNEKLFF. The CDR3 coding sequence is TGTGCAAGCCACGGACAGAGTGCAACTAATGAAAAACTGTTTTTT.

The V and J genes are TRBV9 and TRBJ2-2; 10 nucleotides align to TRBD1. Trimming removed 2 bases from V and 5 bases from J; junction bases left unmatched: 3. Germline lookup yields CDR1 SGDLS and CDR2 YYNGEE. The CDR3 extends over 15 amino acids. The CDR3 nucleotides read TGTGCCAGCAGCGTGACAGGGGGCGTTACCGGGGAGCTGTTTTTT. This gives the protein CASSVTGGVTGELFF.

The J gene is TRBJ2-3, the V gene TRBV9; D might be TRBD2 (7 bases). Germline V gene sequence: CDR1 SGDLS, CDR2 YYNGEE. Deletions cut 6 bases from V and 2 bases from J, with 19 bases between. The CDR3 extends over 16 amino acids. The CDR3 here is CASTHLGGAVTDTQYF. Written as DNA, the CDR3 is TGTGCCAGCACACATCTGGGGGGGGCCGTCACAGATACGCAGTATTTT.

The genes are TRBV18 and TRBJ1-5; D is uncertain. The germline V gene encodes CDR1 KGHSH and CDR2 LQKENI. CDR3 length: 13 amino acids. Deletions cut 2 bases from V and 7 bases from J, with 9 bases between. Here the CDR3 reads CASSPGLEQPQHF. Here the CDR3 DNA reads TGTGCCAGCTCACCAGGGTTGGAACAGCCCCAGCATTTT. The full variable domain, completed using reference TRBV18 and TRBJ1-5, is NAGVMQNPRHLVRRRGQEARLRCSPMKGHSHVYWYRQLPEEGLKFMVYLQKENIIDESGMPKERFSAEFPKEGPSILRIQQVVRGDSAAYFCASSPGLEQPQHFGDGTRLSIL.

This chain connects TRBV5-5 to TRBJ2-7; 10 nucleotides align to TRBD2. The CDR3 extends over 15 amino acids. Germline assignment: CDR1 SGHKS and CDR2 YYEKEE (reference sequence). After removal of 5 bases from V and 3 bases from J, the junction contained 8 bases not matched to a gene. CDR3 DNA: TGTGCCAGCAGGTACGGGACTAGCGACATCTACGAGCAGTACTTC. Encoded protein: CASRYGTSDIYEQYF.

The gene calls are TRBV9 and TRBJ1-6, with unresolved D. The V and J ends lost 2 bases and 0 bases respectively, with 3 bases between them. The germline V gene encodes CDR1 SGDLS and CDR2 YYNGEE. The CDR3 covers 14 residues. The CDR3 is CASSVSSYNSPLHF. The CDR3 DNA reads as TGTGCCAGCAGCGTGAGCTCCTATAATTCACCCCTCCACTTT.

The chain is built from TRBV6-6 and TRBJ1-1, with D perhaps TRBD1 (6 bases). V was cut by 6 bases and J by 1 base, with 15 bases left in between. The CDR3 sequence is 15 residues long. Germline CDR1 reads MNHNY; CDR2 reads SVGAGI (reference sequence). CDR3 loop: CASRFQQGRNTEAFF. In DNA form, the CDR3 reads TGTGCCAGCAGGTTCCAACAGGGTCGGAACACTGAAGCTTTCTTT.

Written as DNA, the CDR3 is TGTGCCAGCAGTTCGGGACTAGCCTTGACAGGTGAGCAGTTCTTC. Its translation: CASSSGLALTGEQFF. V and J are TRBV7-2 and TRBJ2-1, with 9 bases lining up with TRBD2. V trimming: 6 bases; J trimming: 9 bases; junction bases outside the gene matches: 12. The CDR3 is made up of 15 amino acids. The germline V gene encodes CDR1 SGHTA and CDR2 FQGNSA.

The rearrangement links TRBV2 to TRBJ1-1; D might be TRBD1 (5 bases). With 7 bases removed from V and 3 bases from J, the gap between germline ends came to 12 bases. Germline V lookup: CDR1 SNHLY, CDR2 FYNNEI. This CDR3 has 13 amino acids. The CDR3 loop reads CASTRDQDTEAFF. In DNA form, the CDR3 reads TGTGCCAGCACCAGGGATCAGGACACTGAAGCTTTCTTT.

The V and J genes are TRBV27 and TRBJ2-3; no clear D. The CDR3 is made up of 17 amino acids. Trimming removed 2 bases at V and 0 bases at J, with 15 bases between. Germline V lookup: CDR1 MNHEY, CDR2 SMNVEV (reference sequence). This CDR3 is CASSLGLSSSSTDTQYF. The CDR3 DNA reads TGTGCCAGCAGTTTAGGGTTAAGCAGCTCTAGCACAGATACGCAGTATTTT.

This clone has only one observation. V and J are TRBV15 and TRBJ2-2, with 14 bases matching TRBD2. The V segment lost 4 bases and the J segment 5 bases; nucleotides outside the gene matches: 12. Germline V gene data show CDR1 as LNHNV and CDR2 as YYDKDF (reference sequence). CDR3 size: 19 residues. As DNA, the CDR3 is TGTGCCACCAGCACTGGGACTAGCGGGAGCGTTAGTGGAACCGGGGAGCTGTTTTTT. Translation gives CATSTGTSGSVSGTGELFF.

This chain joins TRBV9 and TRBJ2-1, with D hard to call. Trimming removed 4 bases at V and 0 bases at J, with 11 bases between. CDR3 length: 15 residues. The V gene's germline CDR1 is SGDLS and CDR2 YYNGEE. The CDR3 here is CASSPRSSSYNEQFF. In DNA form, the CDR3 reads TGTGCCAGCAGCCCCCGGTCCAGCTCCTACAATGAGCAGTTCTTC.

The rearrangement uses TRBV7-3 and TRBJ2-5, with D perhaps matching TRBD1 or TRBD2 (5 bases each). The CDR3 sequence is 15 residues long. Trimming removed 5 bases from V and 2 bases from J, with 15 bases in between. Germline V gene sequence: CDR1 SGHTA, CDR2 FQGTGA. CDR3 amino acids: CASSRTPGRQETQYF. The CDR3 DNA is TGTGCCAGCAGCCGGACCCCGGGACGGCAAGAGACCCAGTACTTC.

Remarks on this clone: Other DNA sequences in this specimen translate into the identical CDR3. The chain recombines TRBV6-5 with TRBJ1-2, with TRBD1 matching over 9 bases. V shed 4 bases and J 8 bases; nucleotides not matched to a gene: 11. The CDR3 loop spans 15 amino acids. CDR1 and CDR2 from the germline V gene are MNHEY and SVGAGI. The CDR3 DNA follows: TGTGCCAGCAGTTCTTTACTACAGGGGGCTCGGGGCTACACCTTC. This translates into CASSSLLQGARGYTF.

In DNA form, the CDR3 reads TGTGCCAGCAGCTCCCGACAGGGGGTAGGAGAAAAACTGTTTTTT. It codes for CASSSRQGVGEKLFF. This chain joins TRBV7-9 and TRBJ1-4, with 9 bases identical to TRBD1. The germline CDR1 and CDR2 sequences are SEHNR and FQNEAQ (reference sequence). J gave up 8 bases and V 4 bases, and 8 bases lay outside the gene matches. The CDR3 runs 15 residues.

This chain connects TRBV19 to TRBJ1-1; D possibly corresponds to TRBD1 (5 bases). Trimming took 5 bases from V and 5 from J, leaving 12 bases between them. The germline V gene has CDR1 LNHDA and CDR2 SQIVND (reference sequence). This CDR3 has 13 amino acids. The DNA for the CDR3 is TGTGCCAGTAGTCCTTTCGGGGGGACTGAAGCTTTCTTT. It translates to CASSPFGGTEAFF.